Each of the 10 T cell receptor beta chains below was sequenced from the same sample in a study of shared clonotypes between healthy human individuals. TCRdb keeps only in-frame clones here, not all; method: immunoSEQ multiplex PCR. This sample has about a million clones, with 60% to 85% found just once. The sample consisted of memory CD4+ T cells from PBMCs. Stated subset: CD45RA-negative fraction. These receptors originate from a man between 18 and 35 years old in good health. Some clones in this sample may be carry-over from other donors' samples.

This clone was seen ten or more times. The CDR3 DNA reads TGTGCCAGCAGCTCGGGACAGGGAGGGTATGGCTACACCTTC. This codes for CASSSGQGGYGYTF. The rearrangement uses TRBV7-6 and TRBJ1-2; 9 bases map to TRBD1. Trimming removed 4 bases from V and 5 bases from J; junction bases left unmatched: 5. The germline V gene has CDR1 SGHVS and CDR2 FNYEAQ. The CDR3 length is 14 residues.

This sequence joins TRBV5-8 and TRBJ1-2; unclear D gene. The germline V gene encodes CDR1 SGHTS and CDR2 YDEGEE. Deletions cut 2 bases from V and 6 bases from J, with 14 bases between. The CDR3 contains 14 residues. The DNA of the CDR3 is TGTGCCAGCAGCTTCTCAGTGTCCTCGGATGGCTACACCTTC. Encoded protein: CASSFSVSSDGYTF. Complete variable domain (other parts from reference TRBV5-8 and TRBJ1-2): EAGVTQSPTHLIKTRGQQATLRCSPISGHTSVYWYQQALGLGLQFLLWYDEGEERNRGNFPPRFSGRQFPNYSSELNVNALELEDSALYLCASSFSVSSDGYTFGSGTRLTVV.

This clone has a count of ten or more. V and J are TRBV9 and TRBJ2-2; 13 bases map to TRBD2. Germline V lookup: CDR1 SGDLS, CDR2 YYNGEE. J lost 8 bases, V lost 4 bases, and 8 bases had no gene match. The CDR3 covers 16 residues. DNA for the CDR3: TGTGCCAGCAGCCCAGGACTAGCGGGGGCCAAAGGGGAGCTGTTTTTT. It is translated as CASSPGLAGAKGELFF.

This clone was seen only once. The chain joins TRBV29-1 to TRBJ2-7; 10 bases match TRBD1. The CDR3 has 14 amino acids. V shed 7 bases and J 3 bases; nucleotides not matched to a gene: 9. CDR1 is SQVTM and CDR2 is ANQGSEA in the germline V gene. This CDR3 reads CSATGGGSGYEQYF. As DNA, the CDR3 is TGCAGCGCGACAGGGGGCGGAAGTGGCTACGAGCAGTACTTC.

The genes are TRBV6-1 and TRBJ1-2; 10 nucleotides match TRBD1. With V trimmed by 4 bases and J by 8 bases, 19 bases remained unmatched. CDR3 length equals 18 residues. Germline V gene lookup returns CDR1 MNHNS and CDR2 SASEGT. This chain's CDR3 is CASSGLVPGQGSAGGYTF. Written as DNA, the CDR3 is TGTGCCAGCAGTGGCCTGGTTCCGGGACAGGGGTCAGCGGGGGGCTACACCTTC.

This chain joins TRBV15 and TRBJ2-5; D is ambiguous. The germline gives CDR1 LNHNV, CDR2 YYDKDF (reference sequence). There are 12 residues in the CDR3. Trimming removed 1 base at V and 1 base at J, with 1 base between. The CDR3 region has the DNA TGTGCCACCAGCAGAGGCCAAGAGACCCAGTACTTC. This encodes CATSRGQETQYF. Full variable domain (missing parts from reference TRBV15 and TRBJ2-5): DAMVIQNPRYQVTQFGKPVTLSCSQTLNHNVMYWYQQKSSQAPKLLFHYYDKDFNNEADTPDNFQSRRPNTSFCFLDIRSPGLGDTAMYLCATSRGQETQYFGPGTRLLVL.

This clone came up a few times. As DNA, the CDR3 is TGCAGCGTTCTAACACCAAAATCTGGGGATACGCAGTATTTT. Its translation: CSVLTPKSGDTQYF. The V gene is TRBV29-1, the J gene TRBJ2-3; D gene ambiguous. V was trimmed by 5 bases and J by 6 bases, leaving 18 bases between them. The CDR3 has 14 amino acids. Per the germline V gene, CDR1 is SQVTM and CDR2 is ANQGSEA.

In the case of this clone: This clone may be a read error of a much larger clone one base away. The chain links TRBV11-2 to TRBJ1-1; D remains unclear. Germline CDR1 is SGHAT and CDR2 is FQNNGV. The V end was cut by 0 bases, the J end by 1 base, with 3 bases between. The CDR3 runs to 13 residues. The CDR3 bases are TGTGCCAGCAGCTTAGATTGGAACACTGAAGCTTTCTTT. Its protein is CASSLDWNTEAFF.

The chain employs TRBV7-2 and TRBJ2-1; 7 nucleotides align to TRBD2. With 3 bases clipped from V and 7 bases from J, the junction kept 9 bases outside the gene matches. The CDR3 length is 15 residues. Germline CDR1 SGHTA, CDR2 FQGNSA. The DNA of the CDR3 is TGTGCCAGCAGCTTGAGCGGGACTACACAGAATGAGCAGTTCTTC. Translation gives CASSLSGTTQNEQFF.

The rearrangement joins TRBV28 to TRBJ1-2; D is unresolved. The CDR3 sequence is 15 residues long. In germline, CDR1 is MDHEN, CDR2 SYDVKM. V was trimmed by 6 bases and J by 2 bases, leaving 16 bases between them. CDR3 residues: CASRERSGRNYGYTF. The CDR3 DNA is TGTGCCAGCAGAGAGAGATCCGGACGGAACTATGGCTACACCTTC.